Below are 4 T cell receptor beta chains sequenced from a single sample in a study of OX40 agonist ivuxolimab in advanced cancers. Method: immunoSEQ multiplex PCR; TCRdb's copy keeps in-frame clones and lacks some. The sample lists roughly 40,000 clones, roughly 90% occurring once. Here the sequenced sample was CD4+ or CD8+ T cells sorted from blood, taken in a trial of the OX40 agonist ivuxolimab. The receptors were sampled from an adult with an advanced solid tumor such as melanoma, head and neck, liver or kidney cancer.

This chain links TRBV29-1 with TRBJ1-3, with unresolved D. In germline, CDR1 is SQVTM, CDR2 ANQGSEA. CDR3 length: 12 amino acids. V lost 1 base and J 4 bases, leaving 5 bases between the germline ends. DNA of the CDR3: TGCAGCGTTGAAGGCCCGGGAAACACCATATATTTT. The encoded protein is CSVEGPGNTIYF. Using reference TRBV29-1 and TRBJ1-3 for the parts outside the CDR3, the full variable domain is SAVISQKPSRDICQRGTSLTIQCQVDSQVTMMFWYRQQPGQSLTLIATANQGSEATYESGFVIDKFPISRPNLTFSTLTVSNMSPEDSSIYLCSVEGPGNTIYFGEGSWLTVV.

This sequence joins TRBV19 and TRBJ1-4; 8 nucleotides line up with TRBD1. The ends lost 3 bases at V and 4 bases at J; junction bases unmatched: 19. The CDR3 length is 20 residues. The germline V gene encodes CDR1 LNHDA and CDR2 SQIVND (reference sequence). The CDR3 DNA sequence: TGTGCCAGTAGTATCTGGGCCCACCGCCCTCCGGGACAGGATAATGAAAAACTGTTTTTT. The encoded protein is CASSIWAHRPPGQDNEKLFF.

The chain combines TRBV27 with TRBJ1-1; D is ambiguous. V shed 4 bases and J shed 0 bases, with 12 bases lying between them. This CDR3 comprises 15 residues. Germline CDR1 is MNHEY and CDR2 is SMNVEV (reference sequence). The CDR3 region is CASSSAGYMNTEAFF. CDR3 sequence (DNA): TGTGCCAGCAGTTCGGCCGGATACATGAACACTGAAGCTTTCTTT.

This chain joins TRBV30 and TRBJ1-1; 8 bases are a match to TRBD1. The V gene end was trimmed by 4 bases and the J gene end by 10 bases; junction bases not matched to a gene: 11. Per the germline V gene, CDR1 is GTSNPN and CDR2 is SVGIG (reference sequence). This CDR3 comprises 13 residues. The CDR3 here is CAWKKGQGFVAFF. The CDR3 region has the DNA TGTGCCTGGAAAAAAGGACAGGGTTTTGTAGCTTTCTTT.